This TCR beta chain was captured by sequencing in a study of T cells after posttransplantation cyclophosphamide. V was pared by 6 bases and J by 4 bases, with 10 bases of the junction left unmatched. Germline V gene sequence: CDR1 KGHSH, CDR2 LQKENI. The CDR3 loop spans 15 amino acids. Clones were sequenced by immunoSEQ multiplex PCR, and TCRdb holds only the in-frame ones, with some missing. This sample comprises about 12,000 clones, none seen once only. The table lists this clone with many counts. V and J are TRBV18 and TRBJ2-7; 9 positions match TRBD2. The sequence was collected from a woman aged 40 to 55 in good health, CMV-negative, and a related stem cell transplant donor. Material for sequencing was PBMCs. Here the CDR3 reads CASSPRAGGKYEQYF. The CDR3 DNA sequence: TGTGCCAGCTCCCCCCGAGCGGGGGGAAAATACGAGCAGTACTTC.